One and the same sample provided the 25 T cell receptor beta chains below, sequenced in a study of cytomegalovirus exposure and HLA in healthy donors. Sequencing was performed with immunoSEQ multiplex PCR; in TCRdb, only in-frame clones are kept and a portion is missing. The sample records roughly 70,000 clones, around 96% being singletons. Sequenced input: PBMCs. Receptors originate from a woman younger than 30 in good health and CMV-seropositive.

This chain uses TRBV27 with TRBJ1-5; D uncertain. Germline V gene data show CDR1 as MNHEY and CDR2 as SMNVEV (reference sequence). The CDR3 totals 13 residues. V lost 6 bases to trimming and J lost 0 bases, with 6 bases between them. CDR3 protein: CASRTYSNQPQHF. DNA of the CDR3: TGTGCCAGCAGAACATATAGCAATCAGCCCCAGCATTTT.

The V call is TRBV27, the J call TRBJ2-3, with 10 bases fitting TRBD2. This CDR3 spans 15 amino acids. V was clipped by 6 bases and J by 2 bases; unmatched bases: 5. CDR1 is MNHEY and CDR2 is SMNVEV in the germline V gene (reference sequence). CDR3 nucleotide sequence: TGTGCCAGCAGCCTAGCGGGAGATAACACAGATACGCAGTATTTT. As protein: CASSLAGDNTDTQYF.

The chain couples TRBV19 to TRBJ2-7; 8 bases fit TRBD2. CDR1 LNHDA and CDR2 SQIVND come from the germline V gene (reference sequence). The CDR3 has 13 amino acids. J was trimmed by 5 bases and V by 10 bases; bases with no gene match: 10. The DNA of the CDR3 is TGTGCCACCCGGGGGGGCAGGGGCAACGAGCAGTACTTC. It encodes CATRGGRGNEQYF. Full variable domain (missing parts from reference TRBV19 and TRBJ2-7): DGGITQSPKYLFRKEGQNVTLSCEQNLNHDAMYWYRQDPGQGLRLIYYSQIVNDFQKGDIAEGYSVSREKKESFPLTVTSAQKNPTAFYLCATRGGRGNEQYFGPGTRLTVT.

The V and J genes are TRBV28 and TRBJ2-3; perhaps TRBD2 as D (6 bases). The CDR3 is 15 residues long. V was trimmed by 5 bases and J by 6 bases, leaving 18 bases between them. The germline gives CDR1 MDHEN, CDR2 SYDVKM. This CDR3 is CASSPAKDRGDTQYF. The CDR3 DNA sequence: TGTGCCAGCAGTCCGGCGAAGGACCGGGGGGATACGCAGTATTTT.

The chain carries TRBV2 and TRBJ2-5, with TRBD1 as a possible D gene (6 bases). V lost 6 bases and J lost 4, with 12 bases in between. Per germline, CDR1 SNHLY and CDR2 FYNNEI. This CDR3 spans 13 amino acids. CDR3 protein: CASRQGSSETQYF. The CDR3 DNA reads TGTGCCAGCAGACAGGGCTCTTCAGAGACCCAGTACTTC.

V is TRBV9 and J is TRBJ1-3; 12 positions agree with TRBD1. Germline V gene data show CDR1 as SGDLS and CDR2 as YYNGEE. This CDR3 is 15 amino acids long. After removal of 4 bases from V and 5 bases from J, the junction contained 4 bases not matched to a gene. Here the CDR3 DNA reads TGTGCCAGCAGCTTGGGACAGGGGGCGAGAAACACCATATATTTT. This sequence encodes CASSLGQGARNTIYF.

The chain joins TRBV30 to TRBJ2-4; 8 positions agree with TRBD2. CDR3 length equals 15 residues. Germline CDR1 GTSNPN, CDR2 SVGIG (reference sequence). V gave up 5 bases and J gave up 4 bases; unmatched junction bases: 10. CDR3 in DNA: TGTGCCTGGGGGAGAGCGGGAGTGGGGAAAAACATTCAGTACTTC. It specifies CAWGRAGVGKNIQYF.

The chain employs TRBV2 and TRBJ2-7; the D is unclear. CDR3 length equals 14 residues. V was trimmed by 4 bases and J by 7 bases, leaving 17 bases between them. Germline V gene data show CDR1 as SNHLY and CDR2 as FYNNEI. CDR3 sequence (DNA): TGTGCCAGCAGTGGACTCGCCACATATATTGAGCAGTACTTC. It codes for CASSGLATYIEQYF.

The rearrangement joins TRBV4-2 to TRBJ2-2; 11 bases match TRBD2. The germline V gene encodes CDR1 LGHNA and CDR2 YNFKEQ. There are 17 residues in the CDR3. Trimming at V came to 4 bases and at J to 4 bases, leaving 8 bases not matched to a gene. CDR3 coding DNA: TGTGCCAGCAGCCTGGTTAGCGGGAGGGCCTTCACCGGGGAGCTGTTTTTT. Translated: CASSLVSGRAFTGELFF.

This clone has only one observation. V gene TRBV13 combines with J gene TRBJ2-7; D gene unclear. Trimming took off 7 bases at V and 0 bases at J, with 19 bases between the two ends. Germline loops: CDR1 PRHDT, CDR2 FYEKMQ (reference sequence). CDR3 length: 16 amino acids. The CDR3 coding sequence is TGTGCCAGCAACGCAGGTATAGAGAGCAGCTCCTACGAGCAGTACTTC. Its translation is CASNAGIESSSYEQYF.

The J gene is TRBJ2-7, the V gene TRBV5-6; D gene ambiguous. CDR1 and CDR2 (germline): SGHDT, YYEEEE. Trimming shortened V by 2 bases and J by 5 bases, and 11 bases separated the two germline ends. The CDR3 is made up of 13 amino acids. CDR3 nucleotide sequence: TGTGCCAGCAGCTTAGCTTGGTCCCACGAGCAGTACTTC. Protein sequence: CASSLAWSHEQYF.

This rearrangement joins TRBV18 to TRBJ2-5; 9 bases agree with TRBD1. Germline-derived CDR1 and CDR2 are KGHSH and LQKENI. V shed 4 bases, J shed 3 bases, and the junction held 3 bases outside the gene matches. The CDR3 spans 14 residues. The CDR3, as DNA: TGTGCCAGCTCACTAGACAGGGGGGAAGAGACCCAGTACTTC. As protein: CASSLDRGEETQYF. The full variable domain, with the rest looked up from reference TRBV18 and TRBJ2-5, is NAGVMQNPRHLVRRRGQEARLRCSPMKGHSHVYWYRQLPEEGLKFMVYLQKENIIDESGMPKERFSAEFPKEGPSILRIQQVVRGDSAAYFCASSLDRGEETQYFGPGTRLLVL.

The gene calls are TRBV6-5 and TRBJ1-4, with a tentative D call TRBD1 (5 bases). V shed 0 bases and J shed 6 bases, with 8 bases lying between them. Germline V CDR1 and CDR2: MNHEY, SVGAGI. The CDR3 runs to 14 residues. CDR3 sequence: CASSYSRGDEKLFF. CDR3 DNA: TGTGCCAGCAGTTACTCGCGGGGGGATGAAAAACTGTTTTTT.

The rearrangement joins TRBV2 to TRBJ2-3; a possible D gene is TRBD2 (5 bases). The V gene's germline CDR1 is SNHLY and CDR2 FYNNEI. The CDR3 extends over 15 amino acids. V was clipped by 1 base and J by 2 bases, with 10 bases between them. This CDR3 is CASSEVDYLTDTQYF. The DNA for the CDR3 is TGTGCCAGCAGTGAAGTAGACTACCTCACAGATACGCAGTATTTT.

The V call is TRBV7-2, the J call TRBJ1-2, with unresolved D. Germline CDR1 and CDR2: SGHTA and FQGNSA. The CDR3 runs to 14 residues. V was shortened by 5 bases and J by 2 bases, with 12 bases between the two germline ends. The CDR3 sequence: CASSHLTANYGYTF. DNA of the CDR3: TGTGCCAGCAGCCATCTAACAGCAAACTATGGCTACACCTTC.

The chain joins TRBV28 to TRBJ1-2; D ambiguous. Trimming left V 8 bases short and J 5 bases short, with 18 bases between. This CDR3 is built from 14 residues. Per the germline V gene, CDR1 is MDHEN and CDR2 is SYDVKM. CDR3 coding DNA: TGTGCCAGCCGTAACCTTGCGCGGTCATATGGCTACACCTTC. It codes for CASRNLARSYGYTF.

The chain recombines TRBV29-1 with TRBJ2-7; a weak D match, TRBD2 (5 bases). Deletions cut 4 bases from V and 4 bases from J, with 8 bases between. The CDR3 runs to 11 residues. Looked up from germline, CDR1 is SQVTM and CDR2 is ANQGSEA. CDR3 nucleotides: TGCAGCGTTGCGGGAAGTTACGAGCAGTACTTC. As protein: CSVAGSYEQYF.

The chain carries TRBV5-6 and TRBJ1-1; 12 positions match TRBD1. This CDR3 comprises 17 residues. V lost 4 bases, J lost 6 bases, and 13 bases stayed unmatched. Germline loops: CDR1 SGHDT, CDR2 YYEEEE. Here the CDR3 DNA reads TGTGCCAGCAGCGACTTAGCCGGGACAGGGGGCGCACCTGAAGCTTTCTTT. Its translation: CASSDLAGTGGAPEAFF.

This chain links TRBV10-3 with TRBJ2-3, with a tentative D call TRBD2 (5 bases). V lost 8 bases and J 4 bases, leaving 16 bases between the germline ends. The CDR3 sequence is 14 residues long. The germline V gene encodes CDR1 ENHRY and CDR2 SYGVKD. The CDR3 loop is CAIDRGSGSDTQYF. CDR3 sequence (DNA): TGTGCCATCGATCGCGGGTCGGGATCAGATACGCAGTATTTT.

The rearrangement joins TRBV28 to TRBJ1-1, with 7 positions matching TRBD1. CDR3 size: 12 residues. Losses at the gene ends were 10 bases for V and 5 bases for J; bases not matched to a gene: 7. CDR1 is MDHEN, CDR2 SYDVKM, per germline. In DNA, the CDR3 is TGTGCCACCCGACAGGGACGAACTGAAGCTTTCTTT. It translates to CATRQGRTEAFF.

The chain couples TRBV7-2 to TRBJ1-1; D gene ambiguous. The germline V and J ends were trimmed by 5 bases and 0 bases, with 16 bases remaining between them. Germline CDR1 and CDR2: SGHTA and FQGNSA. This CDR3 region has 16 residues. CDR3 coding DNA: TGTGCCAGCAGCGCCCAGGCACAACTCATGAACACTGAAGCTTTCTTT. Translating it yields CASSAQAQLMNTEAFF.

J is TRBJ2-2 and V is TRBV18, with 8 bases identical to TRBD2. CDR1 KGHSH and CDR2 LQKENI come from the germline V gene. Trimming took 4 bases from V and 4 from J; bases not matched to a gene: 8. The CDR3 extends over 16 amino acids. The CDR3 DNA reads TGTGCCAGCTCACATGCGGGAGGCCGAAGCACCGGGGAGCTGTTTTTT. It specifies CASSHAGGRSTGELFF.

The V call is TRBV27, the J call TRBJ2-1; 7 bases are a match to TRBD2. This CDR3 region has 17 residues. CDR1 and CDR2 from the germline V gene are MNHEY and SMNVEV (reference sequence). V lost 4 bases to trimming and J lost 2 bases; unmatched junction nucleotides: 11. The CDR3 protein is CASSWGGELVTYNEQFF. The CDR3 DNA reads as TGTGCCAGCAGTTGGGGGGGGGAACTAGTGACCTACAATGAGCAGTTCTTC.

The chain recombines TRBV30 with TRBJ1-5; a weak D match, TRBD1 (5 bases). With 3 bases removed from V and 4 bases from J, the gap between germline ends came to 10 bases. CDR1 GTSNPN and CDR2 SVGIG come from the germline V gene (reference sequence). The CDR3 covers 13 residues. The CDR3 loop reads CAWSGGGNQPQHF. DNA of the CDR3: TGTGCCTGGAGCGGGGGTGGGAATCAGCCCCAGCATTTT.

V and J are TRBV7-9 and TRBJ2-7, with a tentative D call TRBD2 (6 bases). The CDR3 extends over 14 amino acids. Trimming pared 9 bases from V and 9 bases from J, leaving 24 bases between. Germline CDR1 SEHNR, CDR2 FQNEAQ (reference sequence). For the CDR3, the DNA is TGTGCCAGTAGCCCCGGGAGCGGCCCACGTGTGCAGTACTTC. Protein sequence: CASSPGSGPRVQYF.